The 10 T cell receptor beta chains below all came from one sample that was sequenced in a study of CD4 T cells in relation to SARS-CoV-2 and coronaviruses. Their cognate antigens are unknown. Unexposed donor CD4+ T cells date from about 2011-2018, before the COVID-19 pandemic. After more than eight days of culture, CD4+ T cells were isolated. The method was immunoSEQ multiplex PCR; TCRdb's version includes in-frame clones alone and lacks a portion of them. The sample lists around 18,000 clones, over 70% occurring once. Material for sequencing was CD4+ T cells from PBMCs, cultured in vitro. These receptors came from a human donor in good health.

The chain is built from TRBV7-3 and TRBJ2-5, with D unclear. Germline CDR1 SGHTA, CDR2 FQGTGA. V dropped 3 bases and J dropped 4 bases, with 12 bases sitting between them. The CDR3 has 14 amino acids. This chain's CDR3 is CASSLTGSSETQYF. CDR3 nucleotides: TGTGCCAGCAGCTTGACCGGATCTTCAGAGACCCAGTACTTC.

This chain uses TRBV27 with TRBJ1-5; possible D gene TRBD1, 5 bases. V was pared by 4 bases and J by 1 base, with 11 bases between. The CDR3 totals 15 residues. Germline values: CDR1 MNHEY, CDR2 SMNVEV (reference sequence). CDR3 in amino acids: CASSWVPGSNQPQHF. The CDR3 DNA sequence: TGTGCCAGCAGTTGGGTTCCAGGGAGCAATCAGCCCCAGCATTTT.

The gene calls are TRBV5-5 and TRBJ2-7, with D perhaps matching TRBD1 (5 bases). CDR3 size: 12 residues. V shed 1 base and J shed 7 bases, with 9 bases lying between them. Germline assignment: CDR1 SGHKS and CDR2 YYEKEE (reference sequence). The CDR3 region has the DNA TGTGCCAGCAGCTTGACGGACATGGAGCAGTACTTC. Protein product: CASSLTDMEQYF.

In DNA, the CDR3 is TGTGCCACCAGCAGAGATAGCGAGCAGTACTTC. This codes for CATSRDSEQYF. The V gene is TRBV15, the J gene TRBJ2-7, with D uncertain. Trimming pared 0 bases from V and 6 bases from J, leaving 3 bases between. CDR1 LNHNV and CDR2 YYDKDF come from the germline V gene (reference sequence). CDR3 length: 11 amino acids.

The CDR3 sequence is CAISQDRGDYGYTF. The CDR3 nucleotides read TGTGCCATCAGTCAGGACAGGGGCGACTATGGCTACACCTTC. The V call is TRBV10-3, the J call TRBJ1-2; 9 nucleotides line up with TRBD1. Germline loops: CDR1 ENHRY, CDR2 SYGVKD. With V trimmed by 5 bases and J by 3 bases, 4 bases remained unmatched. The CDR3 runs to 14 residues.

This clone was recorded once. As DNA, the CDR3 is TGTGCCAGCAGCCAAGGAGGTACTCGTGGCTACACCTTC. Translating gives CASSQGGTRGYTF. The chain has TRBV3-1 (or the pseudogene TRBV3-2) and TRBJ1-2; no reliable D call. The ends were cut back, 1 base at V and 7 bases at J, with 10 bases in the middle. The length of the CDR3 is 13 residues. The germline CDR1 and CDR2 sequences are LGHDT and YNNKEL (reference sequence).

The V gene is TRBV9, the J gene TRBJ2-2; 8 nucleotides align to TRBD1. The CDR3 length is 16 residues. CDR1 and CDR2 (germline): SGDLS, YYNGEE. The V gene end was trimmed by 2 bases and the J gene end by 4 bases; junction bases not matched to a gene: 7. CDR3 nucleotide sequence: TGTGCCAGCAGCGTTTATGGCAGGGGGCCCACCGGGGAGCTGTTTTTT. Protein product: CASSVYGRGPTGELFF. The whole variable domain, filled in from reference TRBV9 and TRBJ2-2, reads DSGVTQTPKHLITATGQRVTLRCSPRSGDLSVYWYQQSLDQGLQFLIQYYNGEERAKGNILERFSAQQFPDLHSELNLSSLELGDSALYFCASSVYGRGPTGELFFGEGSRLTVL.

The J gene is TRBJ2-5, the V gene TRBV7-3; a weak D match, TRBD1 (6 bases). V was shortened by 3 bases and J by 5 bases, with 10 bases between the two germline ends. Germline values: CDR1 SGHTA, CDR2 FQGTGA. The CDR3 runs to 13 residues. This CDR3 reads CASSFGQRETQYF. The CDR3 region has the DNA TGTGCCAGCAGCTTCGGACAGCGGGAGACCCAGTACTTC.

DNA of the CDR3: TGCGCCAGCAGTGAGACGGACACAAACACAGATACGCAGTATTTT. Protein sequence: CASSETDTNTDTQYF. V and J are TRBV10-1 and TRBJ2-3; maybe TRBD1 (5 bases). The germline CDR1 and CDR2 sequences are WNHNN and SYGVQD (reference sequence). Between the trimmed V and J ends, which lost 2 bases and 2 bases, there was a span of 11 bases. The CDR3 contains 15 residues.

CDR3 DNA sequence: TGTGCCAGCAGCGCAAGACAGGGGCCTGGGAAGCCCCAGCATTTT. Translating gives CASSARQGPGKPQHF. V and J are TRBV2 and TRBJ1-5, with 8 bases that match TRBD1. J lost 8 bases, V lost 6 bases, and 12 bases had no gene match. The CDR3 consists of 15 residues. CDR1 and CDR2 from the germline V gene are SNHLY and FYNNEI.